These 14 T cell receptor beta chains were all obtained from the same sample, sequenced in a study of lymphopenia after photon versus proton radiotherapy. This table comes from immunoSEQ multiplex PCR, and its TCRdb copy is limited to in-frame clones, with some not included. In the table there are approximately 80,000 clones, 83% of which are singletons. The sequences come from peripheral blood, collected from a patient treated with proton-based radiotherapy. These receptors all come from a man aged 55 to 69 with pancreatic cancer.

In regard to this clone: The junction departs from germline at one end; a sequencing error may be responsible. This chain links TRBV7-7 with TRBJ2-1; the D gene is possibly TRBD2 (6 bases). The germline CDR1 and CDR2 sequences are SSHAT and FNYEAQ (reference sequence). This CDR3 comprises 14 residues. CDR3 coding DNA: TGTGCTAGCAGCTTGAGCGGGTTAAACAATGAGCAGTTCTTC. It yields the protein CASSLSGLNNEQFF.

CDR3: CAWSAGRADTQYF. The CDR3 DNA follows: TGTGCCTGGAGTGCCGGGAGGGCAGATACGCAGTATTTT. The chain combines TRBV30 with TRBJ2-3; 8 bases match TRBD2. Germline values: CDR1 GTSNPN, CDR2 SVGIG (reference sequence). Unmatched junction bases numbered 1, after V lost 1 base and J lost 4 bases. The CDR3 totals 13 residues. Together with reference TRBV30 and TRBJ2-3, the CDR3 gives the full variable domain: SQTIHQWPATLVQPVGSPLSLECTVEGTSNPNLYWYRQAAGRGLQLLFYSVGIGQISSEVPQNLSASRPQDRQFILSSKKLLLSDSGFYLCAWSAGRADTQYFGPGTRLTVL.

The CDR3 nucleotides are TGTGCCAGCAGTTACTCGCCGGGGGTGAACACTGAAGCTTTCTTT. Amino acids: CASSYSPGVNTEAFF. V usage is TRBV6-6 and J usage is TRBJ1-1, with TRBD1 as a possible D gene (5 bases). This CDR3 is built from 15 residues. Germline CDR1 MNHNY, CDR2 SVGAGI (reference sequence). Trimming left V 0 bases short and J 0 bases short, with 8 bases between.

The chain carries TRBV14 and TRBJ2-5; 8 nucleotides match TRBD2. CDR1 and CDR2 from the germline V gene are SGHDN and FVKESK. The CDR3 runs to 17 residues. The V segment lost 2 bases and the J segment 5 bases; nucleotides outside the gene matches: 13. CDR3 sequence reads: CASSQTRLARDGETQYF. The CDR3 DNA follows: TGTGCCAGCAGCCAAACCCGACTAGCGCGCGATGGGGAGACCCAGTACTTC.

The chain combines TRBV30 with TRBJ2-7, with TRBD2 identical over 9 bases. Per the germline V gene, CDR1 is GTSNPN and CDR2 is SVGIG (reference sequence). This CDR3 region has 13 residues. CDR3 sequence (DNA): TGTGGCGGGGCGGGAGGGAACTCCTACGAGCAGTACTTC. Encoded protein: CGGAGGNSYEQYF.

This clone was counted once. An end of the junction differs from the germline gene, which may be a read error. The chain recombines TRBV18 with TRBJ2-7, with TRBD2 identical over 15 bases. The germline CDR1 and CDR2 sequences are KGHSH and LQKENI. CDR3 length: 17 amino acids. The DNA of the CDR3 is TGTGCCAGCTCACCAGGAGCCGCCGGGACTAGCGGGGGGATACTGAACTTC. Residues: CASSPGAAGTSGGILNF.

This chain joins TRBV6-1 and TRBJ1-2; no clear D. This CDR3 contains 14 residues. Germline CDR1 is MNHNS and CDR2 is SASEGT. Trimming shortened V by 0 bases and J by 7 bases, and 12 bases separated the two germline ends. This CDR3 reads CASSEALFGLGYTF. The CDR3 DNA follows: TGTGCCAGCAGTGAAGCGCTTTTCGGGCTTGGCTACACCTTC.

The V gene is TRBV29-1, the J gene TRBJ2-7; D is undetermined. Trimming took 3 bases from V and 4 from J, leaving 7 bases between them. The germline V gene has CDR1 SQVTM and CDR2 ANQGSEA. The CDR3 runs 11 residues. The CDR3 nucleotides read TGCAGCGTTGAGCTCGGGTACGAGCAGTACTTC. Translating it yields CSVELGYEQYF.

The chain carries TRBV27 and TRBJ2-3; the match to TRBD2 covers 8 bases. The CDR3 contains 16 residues. V shed 5 bases, J shed 7 bases, and the junction held 14 bases outside the gene matches. Germline lookup yields CDR1 MNHEY and CDR2 SMNVEV (reference sequence). The CDR3 sequence: CASSPRILREVNTQYF. In nucleotides, the CDR3 is TGTGCCAGCAGTCCCCGAATCTTGCGGGAGGTTAATACGCAGTATTTT.

This clone was picked up a small number of times. V usage is TRBV7-3 and J usage is TRBJ2-2, with D perhaps matching TRBD1 or TRBD2 (5 bases each). The germline V gene encodes CDR1 SGHTA and CDR2 FQGTGA. This CDR3 has 20 amino acids. Trimming left V 2 bases short and J 3 bases short, with 25 bases between. CDR3 region: CASSLGARGPLKRDTGELFF. The CDR3 DNA reads TGTGCCAGCAGCTTAGGAGCCCGGGGCCCCCTTAAAAGAGACACCGGGGAGCTGTTTTTT.

The rearrangement joins TRBV28 to TRBJ1-2; 8 bases line up with TRBD1. V lost 4 bases, J lost 4 bases, and 5 bases stayed unmatched. The CDR3 runs 14 residues. Per germline, CDR1 MDHEN and CDR2 SYDVKM. The CDR3 loop is CASSSPDRVYGYTF. CDR3 coding DNA: TGTGCCAGCAGTTCCCCGGACAGGGTCTATGGCTACACCTTC.

The V and J genes are TRBV7-2 and TRBJ2-1; no clear D gene. The V end lost 1 base, the J end lost 9 bases, and 7 bases lay between the germline ends. This CDR3 is 12 amino acids long. In germline, CDR1 is SGHTA, CDR2 FQGNSA. The CDR3 reads CASSLVGGEQFF. The CDR3 nucleotides read TGTGCCAGCAGCTTAGTGGGCGGTGAGCAGTTCTTC.

The V gene is TRBV29-1, the J gene TRBJ2-7; 8 bases match TRBD1. The CDR3 has 14 residues. V lost 7 bases to trimming and J lost 2 bases; unmatched junction nucleotides: 10. Germline CDR1 SQVTM, CDR2 ANQGSEA. CDR3 coding DNA: TGCAGCGCGACCGGGACAGGACCTCCCTACGAGCAGTACTTC. Amino acids: CSATGTGPPYEQYF.

The gene calls are TRBV5-1 and TRBJ2-1; 15 bases are a match to TRBD2. The CDR3 has 17 amino acids. The germline CDR1 and CDR2 sequences are SGHRS and YFSETQ. The V and J ends lost 0 bases and 4 bases, in that order; junction bases with no gene match: 2. The CDR3 loop reads CASSLDGTSGRYNEQFF. The DNA for the CDR3 is TGCGCCAGCAGCTTGGATGGGACTAGCGGGAGGTACAATGAGCAGTTCTTC. Complete variable domain (other parts from reference TRBV5-1 and TRBJ2-1): KAGVTQTPRYLIKTRGQQVTLSCSPISGHRSVSWYQQTPGQGLQFLFEYFSETQRNKGNFPGRFSGRQFSNSRSEMNVSTLELGDSALYLCASSLDGTSGRYNEQFFGPGTRLTVL.